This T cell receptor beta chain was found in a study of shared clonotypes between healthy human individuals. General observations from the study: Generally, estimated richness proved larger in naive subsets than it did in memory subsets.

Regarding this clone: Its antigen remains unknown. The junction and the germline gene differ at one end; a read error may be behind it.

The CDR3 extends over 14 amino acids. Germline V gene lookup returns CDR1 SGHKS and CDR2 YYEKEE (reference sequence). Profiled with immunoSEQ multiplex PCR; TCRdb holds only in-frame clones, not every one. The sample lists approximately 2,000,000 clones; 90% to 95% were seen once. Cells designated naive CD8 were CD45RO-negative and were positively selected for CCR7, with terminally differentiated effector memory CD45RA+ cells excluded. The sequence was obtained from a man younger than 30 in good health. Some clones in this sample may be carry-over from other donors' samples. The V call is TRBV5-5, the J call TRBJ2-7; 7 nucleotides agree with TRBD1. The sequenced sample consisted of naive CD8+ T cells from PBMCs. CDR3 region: CASSLARQGSGMDF. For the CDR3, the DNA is TGTGCCAGCAGCCTGGCACGACAGGGTTCAGGTATGGACTTC.